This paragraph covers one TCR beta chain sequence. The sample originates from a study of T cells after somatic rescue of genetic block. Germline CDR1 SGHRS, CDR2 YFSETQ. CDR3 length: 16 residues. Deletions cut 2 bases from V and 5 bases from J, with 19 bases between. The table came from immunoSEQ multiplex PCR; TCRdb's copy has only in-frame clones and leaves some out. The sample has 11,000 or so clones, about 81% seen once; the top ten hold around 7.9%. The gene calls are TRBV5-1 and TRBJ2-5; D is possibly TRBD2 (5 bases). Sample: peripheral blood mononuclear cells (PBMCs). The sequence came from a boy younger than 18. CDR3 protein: CASSFVGVGGSETQYF. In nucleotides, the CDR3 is TGCGCCAGCAGCTTTGTGGGAGTCGGAGGTTCGGAGACCCAGTACTTC.